This passage covers 2 T cell receptor beta chains from one sample sequenced in a study of shared clonotypes between healthy human individuals. Data came from immunoSEQ multiplex PCR; TCRdb stores just in-frame clones and leaves some out. The sample includes roughly 2.2 million clones, 80% to 95% of them seen just once. Sequences were obtained from naive CD4+ T cells from PBMCs. Subset indicated: CD45RA+ positively selected. Source of these receptors: a man between 18 and 35 years old in good health. Some clones in this sample may be carry-over from other donors' samples.

The chain recombines TRBV25-1 with TRBJ2-5; a possible D gene is TRBD2 (6 bases). Trimming removed 3 bases at V and 5 bases at J, with 16 bases between. Per germline, CDR1 MGHDK and CDR2 SYGVNS. There are 15 residues in the CDR3. The CDR3 region is CASSDYRGLGETQYF. In DNA, the CDR3 is TGTGCCAGCAGTGATTATCGGGGACTCGGGGAGACCCAGTACTTC.

The chain links TRBV11-3 to TRBJ2-1; tentative D call: TRBD1 (6 bases). V was pared by 4 bases and J by 3 bases, with 16 bases between. Germline lookup yields CDR1 SGHNT and CDR2 YENEEA. This CDR3 has 16 residues. The CDR3 bases are TGTGCCAGCAGCTCCGAGGGAACAGGGTACTACAATGAGCAGTTCTTC. It specifies CASSSEGTGYYNEQFF.